In its sample, the clone carrying this T cell receptor beta chain was seen many times. The germline CDR1 and CDR2 sequences are LGHDT and YNNKEL (reference sequence). Trimming stripped 2 bases from V and 7 bases from J, with 12 bases between. CDR3 length: 14 amino acids. TCRdb called the 5' RACE reads again in MiXCR, with one record for every CDR3 protein. This table holds about 32,000 distinct CDR3 sequences, around 24% found once. Sequenced sample: memory CD4+ T cells sorted from blood. Sample subset: memory CD4+ T cells, CD4+CD45RO+CD25-. The chain recombines TRBV3-1 with TRBJ2-1; no reliable D call. This sequence was found in a female donor with breast cancer. The chain's CDR3 is CASSQFRLGNEQFF. Here the CDR3 DNA reads TGTGCCAGCAGCCAATTTCGTCTGGGGAATGAGCAGTTCTTC.